Sequencing of this T cell receptor (beta chain) was carried out in a study of patients and donors after allogeneic stem cell transplantation. From the RT-PCR reads, TCRdb called clonotypes with MiXCR, one entry per CDR3 protein. In the table there are about 400,000 distinct CDR3 sequences, more than 15% of which are singletons. J was trimmed by 7 bases and V by 2 bases; bases with no gene match: 7. Looked up from germline, CDR1 is MNHEY and CDR2 is SVGAGI. The CDR3 sequence is 15 residues long. Source material: blood, either unsorted or a sorted T cell fraction (not recorded which). The chain is built from TRBV6-5 and TRBJ1-4; TRBD1 matches 7 bases. The TCR comes from a human donor who was either an allogeneic HSCT recipient or a stem cell or donor lymphocyte infusion donor (not recorded which). It is not recorded whose cells these are; they may come from a transplant donor. CDR3 DNA sequence: TGTGCCAGCAGTTACCAGGGGGGAGGAGGTGAAAAACTGTTTTTT. This encodes CASSYQGGGGEKLFF.